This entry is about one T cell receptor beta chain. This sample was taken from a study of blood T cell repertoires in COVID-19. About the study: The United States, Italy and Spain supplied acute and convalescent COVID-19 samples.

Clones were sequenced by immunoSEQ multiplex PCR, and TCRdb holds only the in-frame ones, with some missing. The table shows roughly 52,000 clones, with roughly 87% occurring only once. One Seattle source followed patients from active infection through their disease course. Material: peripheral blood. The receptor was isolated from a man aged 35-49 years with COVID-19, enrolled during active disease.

The CDR3 coding sequence is TGTGCCAGCAGCCCTAGCGGGGGCTATGGAGAGCAGTACTTC. Its protein is CASSPSGGYGEQYF. The chain joins TRBV4-2 to TRBJ2-7; 10 bases agree with TRBD2. The CDR3 is made up of 14 amino acids. Germline lookup yields CDR1 LGHNA and CDR2 YNFKEQ. V lost 4 bases to trimming and J lost 7 bases; unmatched junction nucleotides: 7.